A single sample gave rise to the 8 T cell receptor beta chains below, sequenced in a study of shared clonotypes between healthy human individuals. Libraries were prepared by immunoSEQ multiplex PCR; TCRdb keeps only in-frame clonotypes and omits some of them. The top ten hold 0.39% of the sample, which has about 2.3 million clones, 80% to 95% seen once. Sequenced material: naive CD4+ T cells from PBMCs. Subset noted: CD45RA+ positively selected. These receptors were obtained from a young man in good health. Some clones in this sample may be carry-over from other donors' samples.

V is TRBV30 and J is TRBJ1-2, with a weak D call TRBD1 (6 bases). Per germline, CDR1 GTSNPN and CDR2 SVGIG (reference sequence). The V gene lost 7 bases and the J gene lost 10 bases, with 19 bases spanning the gap. The CDR3 totals 12 residues. CDR3 nucleotides: TGTGCCTTTCTAAGGACAGTAGGAGACTACACCTTC. Amino acid sequence: CAFLRTVGDYTF.

V is TRBV28 and J is TRBJ2-3; 7 bases are shared with TRBD1. The ends lost 2 bases at V and 2 bases at J; junction bases unmatched: 1. The CDR3 is 14 amino acids. Germline values: CDR1 MDHEN, CDR2 SYDVKM. As DNA, the CDR3 is TGTGCCAGCAGTTTAGGGACAGACACAGATACGCAGTATTTT. Translation gives CASSLGTDTDTQYF.

The rearrangement joins TRBV18 to TRBJ1-1; D unclear. Trimming shortened V by 8 bases and J by 7 bases, and 17 bases separated the two germline ends. CDR3 length: 13 residues. Germline V gives CDR1 KGHSH, CDR2 LQKENI. As DNA, the CDR3 is TGTGCCAGCCCTGCGGAGGTCCGGGGTGAAGCTTTCTTT. It specifies CASPAEVRGEAFF.

The chain joins TRBV7-3 to TRBJ2-3; no definite D call. CDR3 length: 16 amino acids. V lost 5 bases and J lost 0, with 15 bases in between. Germline CDR1 SGHTA, CDR2 FQGTGA. The CDR3 DNA is TGTGCCAGCAGCCTACGCGGCAGAGCTAGCACAGATACGCAGTATTTT. Protein: CASSLRGRASTDTQYF.

This clone appeared a single time. The chain recombines TRBV7-3 with TRBJ2-2; 7 bases are a match to TRBD2. In germline, CDR1 is SGHTA, CDR2 FQGTGA. Unmatched junction bases numbered 7, after V lost 3 bases and J lost 0 bases. The CDR3 extends over 17 amino acids. CDR3: CASSLYVGGPNTGELFF. In DNA, the CDR3 is TGTGCCAGCAGCTTGTACGTGGGAGGGCCGAACACCGGGGAGCTGTTTTTT.

Note on this clone: One end of the junction varies from germline; a read error may be responsible. The rearrangement links TRBV5-1 to TRBJ1-1; 10 positions match TRBD1. Germline values: CDR1 SGHRS, CDR2 YFSETQ. This CDR3 has 14 amino acids. CDR3 protein: CASSRGQGNAEAFF. For the CDR3, the DNA is TGCGCCAGCAGCAGGGGACAGGGGAACGCTGAAGCTTTCTTT.

The chain joins TRBV30 to TRBJ2-5; 7 bases map to TRBD2. The CDR3 totals 15 residues. Looked up from germline, CDR1 is GTSNPN and CDR2 is SVGIG (reference sequence). The junction had 13 bases not matched to a gene; V was cut back by 4 bases and J by 5 bases. The chain's CDR3 is CAWTSGPPGWETQYF. The DNA of the CDR3 is TGTGCCTGGACTAGCGGACCCCCGGGGTGGGAGACCCAGTACTTC.

The chain carries TRBV9 and TRBJ2-2; 12 bases align to TRBD2. The CDR3 is 17 residues long. V shed 3 bases, J shed 5 bases, and the junction held 8 bases outside the gene matches. Germline lookup yields CDR1 SGDLS and CDR2 YYNGEE. Here the CDR3 reads CASSAKPGTSGTGELFF. The CDR3 DNA reads TGTGCCAGCAGCGCCAAACCCGGGACTAGCGGGACCGGGGAGCTGTTTTTT.